This TCR beta chain originates from a study of T cell repertoires in cytomegalovirus infection. Study-wide context: Both a matching HLA type and CMV infection were indicated by public TCR beta signatures. General study findings and limits: The study found HLA-C-restricted CMV-specific TCR beta clonotypes dominating the ex vivo response. Accumulated public TCR beta family frequency recognized individuals carrying CMV together with the relevant HLA.

There are a few counts of this clonotype. The target antigen is unknown. V lost 2 bases, J lost 3 bases, and 10 bases lay in between. The germline gives CDR1 MNHEY, CDR2 SVGEGT. CDR3 length: 14 residues. From the reads, TCRdb called clonotypes with MiXCR, one entry per CDR3 protein. The sample shows about 130,000 distinct CDR3 sequences, 20% to 30% of them seen only once. This clonotype originated in a human donor in good health (CMV status not recorded). Some clones in this sample may be carry-over from other donors' samples. This chain connects TRBV6-2 or TRBV6-3 to TRBJ1-1; D remains ambiguous. Sequencing was performed on PBMCs, sequenced either directly or after in vitro stimulation (not recorded which). The CDR3 loop reads CASSYVSGDTEAFF. CDR3 in DNA: TGTGCCAGCAGTTACGTTTCGGGAGACACTGAAGCTTTCTTT.